Included here is one TCR beta chain sequence, with context. The table came from immunoSEQ multiplex PCR; TCRdb's copy has only in-frame clones and leaves some out. The data show 600,000 or so clones, around 87% seen once. With 5 bases removed from V and 2 bases from J, the gap between germline ends came to 19 bases. The CDR3 runs 16 residues. Germline V gene lookup returns CDR1 LGHNA and CDR2 YNFKEQ. This sample is drawn from a study of shared T cell receptors in the human thymus. These data were also reused for a study on human thymus T cells. That work contributes: The thymus was resected at corrective cardiac surgery. Within thymic and blood repertoires, V and J gene usage appeared to be biased. Overlap was high between thymic repertoires from unrelated individuals, as reported in related research.

This TCR was recovered from a boy younger than two with a congenital heart defect. This sequence joins TRBV4-2 and TRBJ2-7, with a possible D match to TRBD1 (5 bases). The material sequenced was thymocytes. The CDR3 DNA follows: TGTGCCAGCAGCTTCTATGGTAGGGGTAACCCCTACGAGCAGTACTTC. Encoded protein: CASSFYGRGNPYEQYF.